The 29 T cell receptor beta chains below come from one sample, sequenced in a study of shared clonotypes between healthy human individuals. Profiling relied on immunoSEQ multiplex PCR, and the TCRdb table lists in-frame clones only, not all of them. This sample carries 1.4 million or so clones, approximately 98.5% of them seen once, and the ten largest clones take approximately 0.4%. The specimen sequenced was naive CD4+ T cells sorted from blood. Described subset: CD45RA+ positively selected. The receptors were sampled from a man younger than 40 in good health.

DNA for the CDR3: TGTGCCAGCACCCAGGGGGGGGATGGCACCATATATTTT. Translated, it gives CASTQGGDGTIYF. This chain joins TRBV6-5 and TRBJ1-3, with 7 nucleotides matching TRBD1. J lost 9 bases, V lost 7 bases, and 9 bases had no gene match. Germline lookup yields CDR1 MNHEY and CDR2 SVGAGI. The CDR3 has 13 residues.

The chain carries TRBV4-3 and TRBJ2-1; tentative D call: TRBD1 (5 bases). V was shortened by 0 bases and J by 5 bases, with 8 bases between the two germline ends. The CDR3 contains 14 residues. CDR1 is LGHNA and CDR2 is YSLEER in the germline V gene. The CDR3 here is CASSQDFRDNEQFF. CDR3 bases: TGCGCCAGCAGCCAAGATTTCAGGGACAATGAGCAGTTCTTC.

This clone came up once. The chain links TRBV6-6 to TRBJ2-7; 8 bases align to TRBD2. V lost 6 bases to trimming and J lost 5 bases; unmatched junction nucleotides: 9. CDR3 length: 14 residues. Germline CDR1 is MNHNY and CDR2 is SVGAGI (reference sequence). This CDR3 reads CASSPGTRSNEQYF. CDR3 DNA: TGTGCCAGCAGCCCCGGGACTAGGAGTAACGAGCAGTACTTC.

This clone was detected only once. The V gene is TRBV28, the J gene TRBJ1-4; D perhaps matches TRBD1 (5 bases). CDR1 MDHEN and CDR2 SYDVKM come from the germline V gene. V was clipped by 4 bases and J by 4 bases, with 16 bases between them. This CDR3 spans 16 amino acids. The CDR3 here is CASSSGEAGNNEKLFF. The CDR3 coding sequence is TGTGCCAGCAGTTCCGGGGAGGCAGGGAATAATGAAAAACTGTTTTTT.

V is TRBV6-1 and J is TRBJ2-7; the D gene could be TRBD1 or TRBD2 (5 bases each). Trimming shortened V by 6 bases and J by 1 base, and 10 bases separated the two germline ends. The CDR3 runs to 13 residues. Germline V gives CDR1 MNHNS, CDR2 SASEGT. The CDR3 DNA reads TGTGCCAGCAGACGGGACCCGTCCTACGAGCAGTACTTC. Protein product: CASRRDPSYEQYF.

The V gene is TRBV6-6, the J gene TRBJ2-1, with TRBD2 matching over 9 bases. The CDR3 extends over 16 amino acids. CDR1 and CDR2 from the germline V gene are MNHNY and SVGAGI (reference sequence). V dropped 5 bases and J dropped 5; count of bases not matched to a gene: 10. The CDR3 region is CASSPHLAGLNNEQFF. The CDR3 DNA follows: TGTGCCAGCAGTCCGCATCTAGCGGGACTCAACAATGAGCAGTTCTTC.

In DNA form, the CDR3 reads TGTGCCAGCAGTGGGGAGCTCAGGAACACTGAAGCTTTCTTT. Translated, it gives CASSGELRNTEAFF. This chain links TRBV7-2 with TRBJ1-1; D is uncertain. CDR3 size: 14 residues. In germline, CDR1 is SGHTA, CDR2 FQGNSA. The ends were cut back, 6 bases at V and 1 base at J, with 12 bases in the middle. The full variable domain, rest sourced from reference TRBV7-2 and TRBJ1-1, is GAGVSQSPSNKVTEKGKDVELRCDPISGHTALYWYRQSLGQGLEFLIYFQGNSAPDKSGLPSDRFSAERTGGSVSTLTIQRTQQEDSAVYLCASSGELRNTEAFFGQGTRLTVV.

This chain connects TRBV5-4 to TRBJ2-7, with 7 bases matching TRBD1. The V gene end was trimmed by 4 bases and the J gene end by 2 bases; junction bases not matched to a gene: 6. The germline V gene has CDR1 SGHNT and CDR2 YYREEE (reference sequence). There are 14 residues in the CDR3. The CDR3 nucleotides read TGTGCCAGCAGCCAGAGACAGGGAACCTACGAGCAGTACTTC. Amino acids: CASSQRQGTYEQYF.

The rearrangement uses TRBV7-2 and TRBJ1-1; D is unclear. Germline CDR1 SGHTA, CDR2 FQGNSA. The CDR3 totals 12 residues. The V and J ends lost 8 bases and 2 bases respectively, with 9 bases between them. CDR3 bases: TGTGCCAGCCTTACAGTAAACACTGAAGCTTTCTTT. Its translation: CASLTVNTEAFF.

The chain carries TRBV5-1 and TRBJ2-3; 7 bases map to TRBD2. The CDR3 is 17 residues long. Trimming took 0 bases from V and 3 from J; bases not matched to a gene: 10. The V gene's germline CDR1 is SGHRS and CDR2 YFSETQ. As DNA, the CDR3 is TGCGCCAGCAGCTTGGGGGGTGGCGGGAGAGTAACAGATACGCAGTATTTT. Translating gives CASSLGGGGRVTDTQYF.

V usage is TRBV30 and J usage is TRBJ2-1, with 13 nucleotides matching TRBD2. With 0 bases clipped from V and 9 bases from J, the junction kept 5 bases outside the gene matches. Germline assignment: CDR1 GTSNPN and CDR2 SVGIG (reference sequence). The CDR3 has 15 amino acids. The CDR3 sequence: CAWSVLAGGPGEQFF. The CDR3 DNA follows: TGTGCCTGGAGTGTACTAGCGGGAGGGCCGGGTGAGCAGTTCTTC.

The rearrangement uses TRBV11-2 and TRBJ2-2, with 7 bases matching TRBD1. V shed 5 bases, J shed 3 bases, and the junction held 9 bases outside the gene matches. The germline V gene encodes CDR1 SGHAT and CDR2 FQNNGV. The CDR3 is made up of 16 amino acids. In DNA, the CDR3 is TGTGCCAGCAGCGTGAGACAGGGCCTATACACCGGGGAGCTGTTTTTT. Translated, it gives CASSVRQGLYTGELFF.

The chain uses TRBV11-2 and TRBJ2-2; D is unclear. Germline assignment: CDR1 SGHAT and CDR2 FQNNGV. Trimming removed 2 bases at V and 1 base at J, with 5 bases between. This CDR3 has 14 residues. The CDR3 spells CASSLLENTGELFF. The CDR3 nucleotides read TGTGCCAGCAGCTTACTAGAGAACACCGGGGAGCTGTTTTTT.

The chain carries TRBV7-9 and TRBJ2-1; a possible D gene is TRBD2 (5 bases). Looked up from germline, CDR1 is SEHNR and CDR2 is FQNEAQ (reference sequence). The CDR3 consists of 16 residues. Trimming removed 2 bases at V and 5 bases at J, with 16 bases between. In nucleotides, the CDR3 is TGTGCCAGCAGCTTAATAGGAGGTAGGGTCAACAATGAGCAGTTCTTC. This sequence encodes CASSLIGGRVNNEQFF.

The V call is TRBV19, the J call TRBJ1-5; D remains ambiguous. The CDR3 contains 14 residues. Germline V gene lookup returns CDR1 LNHDA and CDR2 SQIVND (reference sequence). V shed 8 bases and J shed 2 bases, with 13 bases lying between them. DNA for the CDR3: TGTGCCAGTCCCGTAAACGGGGGCAATCAGCCCCAGCATTTT. Residues: CASPVNGGNQPQHF.

J is TRBJ2-1 and V is TRBV5-1; 12 bases are shared with TRBD2. V shed 2 bases and J 7 bases; nucleotides not matched to a gene: 10. Germline V gives CDR1 SGHRS, CDR2 YFSETQ. This CDR3 contains 17 residues. CDR3 sequence (DNA): TGCGCCAGCAGCTTATACTGGACTAGCGGGATAGAAAATGAGCAGTTCTTC. Its translation: CASSLYWTSGIENEQFF.

The CDR3 DNA is TGTGCCAGCAGCTATGCAGGGACCGGGGAGCTGTTTTTT. It encodes CASSYAGTGELFF. V usage is TRBV9 and J usage is TRBJ2-2, with TRBD1 as a possible D gene (5 bases). The CDR3 sequence is 13 residues long. Germline V gives CDR1 SGDLS, CDR2 YYNGEE. V lost 4 bases and J lost 5, with 9 bases in between.

The V call is TRBV9, the J call TRBJ2-7, with a tentative D call TRBD1 (5 bases). The CDR3 runs to 15 residues. Germline V lookup: CDR1 SGDLS, CDR2 YYNGEE. Trimming shortened V by 4 bases and J by 0 bases, and 14 bases separated the two germline ends. CDR3 in amino acids: CASSPRQSNSYEQYF. CDR3 DNA: TGTGCCAGCAGCCCCCGACAGTCAAACTCCTACGAGCAGTACTTC.

The rearrangement links TRBV2 to TRBJ2-7; 9 nucleotides agree with TRBD2. The V and J ends lost 1 base and 4 bases, in that order; junction bases with no gene match: 5. CDR1 and CDR2 (germline): SNHLY, FYNNEI. The CDR3 is made up of 15 amino acids. DNA for the CDR3: TGTGCCAGCAGTGAAGGGGCTAGCGGGGCATACGAGCAGTACTTC. Amino acids: CASSEGASGAYEQYF.

The gene calls are TRBV6-5 and TRBJ2-2; D gene unclear. The V gene lost 3 bases and the J gene lost 4 bases, with 12 bases spanning the gap. From germline, CDR1 is MNHEY and CDR2 SVGAGI. This CDR3 is 15 amino acids long. The CDR3 protein is CASSYQNSVTGELFF. CDR3 nucleotides: TGTGCCAGCAGTTATCAGAACAGCGTCACCGGGGAGCTGTTTTTT.

This chain uses TRBV5-1 with TRBJ2-3; TRBD1 is a possible D gene (6 bases). The CDR3 runs to 16 residues. The V gene lost 4 bases and the J gene lost 2 bases, with 17 bases spanning the gap. The germline V gene encodes CDR1 SGHRS and CDR2 YFSETQ. In nucleotides, the CDR3 is TGCGCCAGCAGCCGCGGTGGCAGGGGCCTCACAGATACGCAGTATTTT. It codes for CASSRGGRGLTDTQYF.

The rearrangement links TRBV19 to TRBJ1-1; TRBD1 matches at 7 bases. Germline V gene data show CDR1 as LNHDA and CDR2 as SQIVND (reference sequence). This CDR3 contains 13 residues. Unmatched junction bases numbered 6, after V lost 5 bases and J lost 6 bases. CDR3 bases: TGTGCCAGTAGTCAGGGGGGAGGGGCTGAAGCTTTCTTT. Encoded protein: CASSQGGGAEAFF.

This chain uses TRBV7-2 with TRBJ2-7, with a weak D call TRBD1 (8 bases). The germline CDR1 and CDR2 sequences are SGHTA and FQGNSA. The CDR3 runs 16 residues. V was pared by 5 bases and J by 5 bases, with 22 bases between. CDR3 bases: TGTGCCAGCAGCCCCCAGGGGGCGGGAGTTCTCCACGAGCAGTACTTC. Protein sequence: CASSPQGAGVLHEQYF.

The chain joins TRBV19 to TRBJ1-4, with unresolved D. V was clipped by 3 bases and J by 7 bases, with 9 bases between them. Germline CDR1 and CDR2: LNHDA and SQIVND (reference sequence). The CDR3 covers 13 residues. The CDR3 loop reads CASSIVSTEKLFF. DNA of the CDR3: TGTGCCAGTAGTATTGTCAGTACTGAAAAACTGTTTTTT.

The chain is built from TRBV28 and TRBJ2-7; D gene unclear. V lost 7 bases and J 7 bases, leaving 20 bases between the germline ends. Germline-derived CDR1 and CDR2 are MDHEN and SYDVKM. CDR3 size: 14 residues. The CDR3 sequence is CASNNHPLLGEQYF. The CDR3 region has the DNA TGTGCCAGCAATAATCACCCCCTTCTGGGTGAGCAGTACTTC.

The chain links TRBV14 to TRBJ1-2; D gene unclear. This CDR3 spans 14 amino acids. Germline CDR1 SGHDN, CDR2 FVKESK. V was clipped by 0 bases and J by 3 bases, with 8 bases between them. CDR3 sequence (DNA): TGTGCCAGCAGCCAAGATAGGTTTTACTATGGCTACACCTTC. Amino acids: CASSQDRFYYGYTF.

V is TRBV27 and J is TRBJ2-7; D remains unclear. V shed 6 bases and J shed 0 bases, with 6 bases lying between them. This CDR3 comprises 12 residues. Germline V gene sequence: CDR1 MNHEY, CDR2 SMNVEV (reference sequence). The CDR3 DNA sequence: TGTGCCAGCAGACAGAGCTCCTACGAGCAGTACTTC. It yields the protein CASRQSSYEQYF.

This chain joins TRBV7-8 and TRBJ1-4; maybe TRBD1 (5 bases). Germline V lookup: CDR1 SGHVS, CDR2 FQNEAQ. Trimming removed 5 bases from V and 7 bases from J, with 17 bases in between. CDR3 size: 15 residues. The CDR3 loop is CASSTEGGVAEKLFF. CDR3 sequence (DNA): TGTGCCAGCAGCACCGAGGGAGGGGTGGCTGAAAAACTGTTTTTT.

A note on this clone: Additional DNA sequences in this sample encode the identical CDR3. The chain has TRBV6-1 and TRBJ2-5; D is undetermined. There are 11 residues in the CDR3. Germline CDR1 MNHNS, CDR2 SASEGT. Trimming stripped 3 bases from V and 5 bases from J, with 4 bases between. The CDR3 is CASSELETQYF. The CDR3 coding sequence is TGTGCCAGCAGTGAGCTGGAGACCCAGTACTTC.